This T cell receptor beta chain was recovered during a study of T cell responses to AZD1222 COVID-19 vaccine. Across the whole study: Second-dose groups at about 4 or about 12 weeks were pooled. Study-wide findings and caveats: Every sample of the repertoires postdated the peak T cell response. Possibly, clonal diversity was underestimated; donors were largely white British and included more females.

This CDR3 contains 15 residues. Germline values: CDR1 LNHNV, CDR2 YYDKDF (reference sequence). Trimming took 1 base from V and 3 from J, leaving 10 bases between them. Libraries were prepared by immunoSEQ multiplex PCR; TCRdb keeps only in-frame clonotypes and omits some of them. The sample shows 95,000 to 150,000 clones, about 87% of them seen only once. On this clone itself: Antigen: not known.

The chain employs TRBV15 and TRBJ1-3, with D unclear. The specimen comprised peripheral blood, sampled on day 0 of AZD1222 vaccination. This TCR came from an adult in good health. The CDR3 is CATSRGGTGGNTIYF. The CDR3 DNA reads TGTGCCACCAGCAGAGGGGGAACGGGTGGAAACACCATATATTTT.